The rows below give T cell receptor beta chains drawn from one sample of a study of spatial heterogeneity in lung cancer. One entry per CDR3 protein results from TCRdb running MiXCR on the 5' RACE reads. The sample contains 2,500 or so distinct CDR3 sequences, less than 15% of which appear only once. The sequences come from PBMCs, collected at surgery. Source of these receptors: a male donor with early-stage non-small cell lung cancer. Both conserved end residues are trimmed from each CDR3.

J: TRBJ2-7; V: TRBV10-3; CDR3: ATPGSAYEQY
J: TRBJ2-6; V: TRBV7-3; CDR3: ASSLTKKAGANVLT
J: TRBJ2-2; V: TRBV27; CDR3: ASKGTRPTGELF
J: TRBJ1-2; V: TRBV29-1; CDR3: SVESGARGYT
J: TRBJ2-7; V: TRBV2; CDR3: ASRAAEQY
J: TRBJ1-1; V: TRBV7-2; CDR3: ASSLDRGAEAF
J: TRBJ2-1; V: TRBV3-1; CDR3: ASSSTGYNEQF
J: TRBJ2-7; V: TRBV29-1; CDR3: SVERGFGEQY
J: TRBJ1-5; V: TRBV7-6; CDR3: ASSLERDQPQH
J: TRBJ2-1; V: TRBV20-1; CDR3: SAGTGRLNNEQF
J: TRBJ2-2; V: TRBV2; CDR3: ASMKAGTNTGELF
J: TRBJ2-3; V: TRBV7-3; CDR3: ASGAWGKDTQY
J: TRBJ2-2; V: TRBV19; CDR3: ASNLNTGELF
J: TRBJ2-7; V: TRBV28; CDR3: ASSRQTAGSYEQY
J: TRBJ2-1; V: TRBV7-3; CDR3: ASSAPGEGEQF
J: TRBJ2-7; V: TRBV30; CDR3: AWTLGGEQY
J: TRBJ2-7; V: TRBV11-3; CDR3: ASSNRDRAEQY
J: TRBJ2-7; V: TRBV13; CDR3: ASSLGQGRPHEQY
J: TRBJ2-5; V: TRBV14; CDR3: ASSLQPGFRETQY
J: TRBJ2-7; V: TRBV20-1; CDR3: SASFRAGYEQY
J: TRBJ2-7; V: TRBV7-2; CDR3: ASSFGGGDSYEQY
J: TRBJ2-7; V: TRBV7-6; CDR3: ASSLALGLAGHEQY
J: TRBJ2-3; V: TRBV20-1; CDR3: SVCWTTTSTDTQY
J: TRBJ2-2; V: TRBV7-9; CDR3: ASRESGELF
J: TRBJ2-5; V: TRBV9; CDR3: ASSVGGGPQETQY
J: TRBJ1-1; V: TRBV12-3/TRBV12-4; CDR3: ASSFLSGTEAF
J: TRBJ2-1; V: TRBV4-2; CDR3: ASSQELEGNNEQF
J: TRBJ2-5; V: TRBV23-1; CDR3: ATYAGQGVRETQY
J: TRBJ1-5; V: TRBV23-1; CDR3: ASGTYQPQH
J: TRBJ2-3; V: TRBV20-1; CDR3: SARLWGGAPTDTQY
J: TRBJ1-3; V: TRBV6-5; CDR3: AGPRELSSGNTIY